A selection of T cell receptor beta chains follows, all from one sample in a study of blood T cells in healthy people across ages. Each CDR3 protein is one row after TCRdb ran MiXCR on the 5' RACE reads. Of approximately 320,000 distinct CDR3 sequences in the sample, 25% to 30% are singletons; the top ten hold around 29%. The specimen sequenced was blood. These receptors were collected from a woman aged 70-85 years in good health. Both conserved end residues are part of each CDR3. The D gene is left open where the match is weak. The listing skips clone size in some rows; elsewhere it reads once, few, many or a size class.

>TRBJ2-1|-|few|TRBV7-2
CASSLVAGTFGDEQFF
TGTGCCAGCAGCTTAGTGGCGGGGACGTTTGGCGATGAGCAGTTCTTC
>TRBJ2-3|TRBD2|-|TRBV7-6
CASSLGRTSAIF
TGTGCCAGCAGCTTAGGCAGGACTAGCGCCATATTT
>TRBJ2-5|-|few|TRBV9
CASSVLETQYF
TGTGCCAGCAGCGTATTGGAGACCCAGTACTTC
>TRBJ1-2|TRBD1|once|TRBV5-1
CASSVGQGGNGYTF
TGCGCCAGCAGCGTGGGACAGGGAGGTAATGGCTACACCTTC
>TRBJ2-7|TRBD2|few|TRBV2
CASSENSLAGVSQYF
TGTGCCAGCAGTGAAAACTCCCTAGCGGGAGTAAGTCAGTACTTC
>TRBJ2-7|-|few|TRBV15
CATSRIGELVHEQYF
TGTGCCACCAGCAGGATCGGGGAGTTGGTCCACGAGCAGTACTTC
>TRBJ2-1|-|few|TRBV3-1
CASSQVGARNEQFF
TGTGCCAGCAGCCAAGTGGGAGCGCGGAATGAGCAGTTCTTC
>TRBJ1-4|TRBD1|few|TRBV18
CASSPTYLTGRASEKLFF
TGTGCCAGCTCACCCACTTATCTGACAGGGCGGGCGAGCGAAAAACTGTTTTTT
>TRBJ1-2|-|few|TRBV10-3
CATQALTNYGYTF
TGTGCCACACAGGCACTTACTAACTATGGCTACACCTTC
>TRBJ2-7|-|-|TRBV29-1
CSAIAGSYEQYF
TGCAGCGCCATAGCTGGGTCCTACGAGCAGTACTTC
>TRBJ1-6|-|-|TRBV11-2
CASSRTGSGDSPLHF
TGTGCCAGCAGCCGAACTGGCAGTGGGGATTCACCCCTCCACTTT
>TRBJ2-1|TRBD2|-|TRBV20-1
CSARMSSGKSSYNEQFF
TGCAGTGCTAGAATGTCTAGCGGGAAGAGCTCCTACAATGAGCAGTTCTTC
>TRBJ2-7|-|-|TRBV20-1
CSAREGQVLYEQYF
TGCAGTGCTAGAGAAGGGCAGGTCCTATACGAGCAGTACTTC
>TRBJ1-1|TRBD1|many|TRBV7-2
CASSLHKGARTEAFF
TGTGCCAGCAGCTTACATAAGGGGGCGAGAACTGAAGCTTTCTTT
>TRBJ2-3|-|once|TRBV12-3/TRBV12-4
CASRDRDTQYF
TGTGCCAGCAGAGACAGGGATACGCAGTATTTT
>TRBJ2-2|-|-|TRBV5-1
CASTTVPGELFF
TGCGCCAGCACCACAGTACCCGGGGAGCTGTTTTTT
>TRBJ1-6|-|-|TRBV28
CASIGPINSPLHF
TGTGCCAGCATCGGACCTATTAATTCACCCCTCCACTTT
>TRBJ2-7|TRBD1|few|TRBV20-1
CSARVSLAGGVEQYF
TGCAGTGCTAGAGTTTCCTTGGCAGGGGGCGTCGAGCAGTACTTC
>TRBJ2-1|TRBD1|few|TRBV28
CASSRNWGQGDYNEQFF
TGTGCCAGCAGTCGAAACTGGGGACAGGGGGACTACAATGAGCAGTTCTTC
>TRBJ2-3|TRBD1|-|TRBV6-5
CASSRTGSTDTQYF
TGTGCCAGCAGTCGGACAGGGAGCACAGATACGCAGTATTTT
>TRBJ2-3|-|few|TRBV5-1
CASTSLRTEPDTQYF
TGCGCCAGCACCTCACTCCGTACAGAACCAGATACGCAGTATTTT
>TRBJ1-2|-|few|TRBV4-3
CASSQEGVYGYTF
TGCGCCAGCAGCCAAGAGGGGGTCTATGGCTACACCTTC
>TRBJ2-7|-|many|TRBV4-1
CASSWEIGEQYF
TGCGCCAGCAGTTGGGAGATTGGCGAGCAGTACTTC
>TRBJ2-7|TRBD2|-|TRBV5-1
CASSFSSGSNYEQYF
TGCGCCAGCAGCTTCTCTAGCGGATCGAATTACGAGCAGTACTTC
>TRBJ2-5|-|-|TRBV7-9
CASSTRHLQETQYF
TGTGCCAGCAGCACCCGACACCTCCAAGAGACCCAGTACTTC
>TRBJ2-5|TRBD2|once|TRBV7-9
CASSLVGTSGRGETQYF
TGTGCCAGCAGCTTAGTTGGGACTAGCGGGAGAGGAGAGACCCAGTACTTC
>TRBJ1-5|-|-|TRBV6-1
CASSEGTSAQHF
TGTGCCAGCAGTGAAGGTACCTCGGCCCAGCATTTT
>TRBJ2-7|-|-|TRBV6-2/TRBV6-3
CASRGTHPYEQYF
TGTGCCAGCAGAGGGACCCATCCCTACGAGCAGTACTTC
>TRBJ2-1|TRBD2|-|TRBV12-3/TRBV12-4
CASSPTSGPSHNEQFF
TGTGCCAGCAGTCCTACTAGCGGTCCCTCACACAATGAGCAGTTCTTC
>TRBJ1-2|TRBD1|few|TRBV10-3
CAISEPGQGLGYAF
TGTGCCATCAGTGAGCCGGGACAGGGCTTGGGCTACGCCTTC
>TRBJ1-1|-|few|TRBV20-1
CSASRDTEAFF
TGCAGTGCTAGCAGGGATACTGAAGCTTTCTTT
>TRBJ2-1|-|few|TRBV5-1
CASSLASGSFNEQFF
TGCGCCAGCAGCTTGGCCTCAGGTTCCTTCAATGAGCAGTTCTTC
>TRBJ1-1|-|-|TRBV3-1
CASSQKTGTEAFF
TGTGCCAGCAGCCAAAAAACGGGCACTGAAGCTTTCTTT
>TRBJ2-7|TRBD1|-|TRBV2
CAIPDRVGAELYEQYF
TGTGCCATCCCGGACAGGGTCGGGGCGGAACTCTACGAGCAGTACTTC
>TRBJ2-1|TRBD2|-|TRBV7-2
CASSKTGTRHNEQFF
TGTGCCAGCAGCAAAACCGGGACTAGACACAATGAGCAGTTCTTC
>TRBJ2-3|TRBD2|-|TRBV5-1
CASRGLAEISTDTQYF
TGCGCCAGCAGGGGACTAGCGGAAATTAGCACAGATACGCAGTATTTT
>TRBJ1-2|TRBD1|-|TRBV28
CASSSGQGRFYTF
TGTGCCAGCAGTTCGGGACAGGGCCGGTTCTACACCTTC
>TRBJ2-7|-|-|TRBV15
CATSRDRAQIYEQYF
TGTGCCACCAGCAGAGATCGGGCACAGATCTACGAGCAGTACTTC
>TRBJ1-6|-|-|TRBV5-1
CASSLDIYSPLHF
TGCGCCAGCAGTTTGGACATCTATTCACCCCTCCACTTT
>TRBJ1-6|-|-|TRBV14
CASSQERNSPVHF
TGTGCCAGCAGCCAAGAAAGGAATTCACCCGTCCACTTT